This TCR beta chain was captured in a study of T cell responses to AZD1222 COVID-19 vaccine. Study-wide results and caveats: Repertoire sampling was restricted to post-peak T cell response timepoints. Only 6 or 7 AZD1222 recipients tested seropositive at baseline. Reports indicate that nearly half of spike-specific TCRs are directed at unmutated variant regions.

This clone was detected only a few times. Its target is unknown. There are 14 residues in the CDR3. The V gene's germline CDR1 is LGHDT and CDR2 YNNKEL (reference sequence). V was clipped by 1 base and J by 4 bases, with 10 bases between them. TCRdb's copy holds only in-frame clones and misses some; the assay was immunoSEQ multiplex PCR. The sample records about 89,000 clones, 90% to 95% being singletons. The specimen comprised peripheral blood, sampled 28 days after the second AZD1222 dose. The rearrangement links TRBV3-1 (or the pseudogene TRBV3-2) to TRBJ1-2; a possible D gene is TRBD1 (5 bases). This TCR was sampled from an adult who received the AZD1222 COVID-19 vaccine. The CDR3 region is CASSQGQRPYGYTF. The CDR3 nucleotides read TGTGCCAGCAGCCAAGGACAGCGCCCCTATGGCTACACCTTC.